This entry is about one TCR beta chain. The CDR3 totals 16 residues. Trimming stripped 5 bases from V and 4 bases from J, with 17 bases between. From germline, CDR1 is SGHTA and CDR2 FQGNSA. The sample comes from a study of blood T cell repertoires in COVID-19. The method was immunoSEQ multiplex PCR; TCRdb's version includes in-frame clones alone and lacks a portion of them. The sample records about 97,000 clones, about four fifths being singletons. The chain recombines TRBV7-2 with TRBJ2-2; D call uncertain. The origin of this receptor is a human donor in a cohort sampled during active COVID-19. Sequencing was done on a sample of peripheral blood. The DNA of the CDR3 is TGTGCCAGCAGCCCAACAACCGCGAGGAGCACCGGGGAGCTGTTTTTT. It specifies CASSPTTARSTGELFF.